This T cell receptor beta chain was recorded in a study of human T cells and chemical hapten exposure. Each CDR3 protein is one row after TCRdb ran MiXCR on the RACE reads. In the table there are under 65,000 distinct CDR3 sequences, about 9.4% of which are singletons. This clonotype appeared many times. The time point is: pre-sensitization, week 0. Specified treatment: therapeutic diphenylcyclopropenone sensitization with weekly scalp DPC. V lost 1 base to trimming and J lost 7 bases, with 7 bases between them. This CDR3 is built from 13 residues. The material sequenced was whole blood, taken in connection with sensitization to the hapten diphenylcyclopropenone (DPC). The clonotype was recovered from a woman aged 40 to 55 with alopecia areata. Some clones in this sample may be carry-over from other donors' samples. The chain combines TRBV12-3 or TRBV12-4 with TRBJ1-4; D is unresolved. CDR3 sequence reads: CASSLVFGEKLFF. The CDR3 DNA reads as TGTGCCAGCAGTTTAGTTTTCGGTGAAAAACTGTTTTTT.